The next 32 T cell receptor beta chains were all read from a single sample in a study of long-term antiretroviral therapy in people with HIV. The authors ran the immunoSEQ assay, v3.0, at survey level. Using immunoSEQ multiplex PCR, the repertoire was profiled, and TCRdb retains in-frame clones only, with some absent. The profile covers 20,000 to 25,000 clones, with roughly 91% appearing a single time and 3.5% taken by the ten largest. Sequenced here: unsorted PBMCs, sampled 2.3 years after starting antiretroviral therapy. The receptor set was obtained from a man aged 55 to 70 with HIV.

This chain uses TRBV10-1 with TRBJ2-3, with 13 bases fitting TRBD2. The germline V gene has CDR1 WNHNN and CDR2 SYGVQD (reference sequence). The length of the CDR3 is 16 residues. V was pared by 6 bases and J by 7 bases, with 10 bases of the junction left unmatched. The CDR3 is CASRAPGLAGLYTQYF. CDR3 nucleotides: TGCGCCAGCAGGGCACCGGGACTAGCGGGACTATATACGCAGTATTTT.

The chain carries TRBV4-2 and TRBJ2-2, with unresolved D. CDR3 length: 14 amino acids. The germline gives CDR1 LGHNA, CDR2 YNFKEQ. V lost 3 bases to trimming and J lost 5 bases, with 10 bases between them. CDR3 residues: CASSHQDVTGELFF. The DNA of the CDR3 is TGTGCCAGCAGCCACCAAGACGTTACCGGGGAGCTGTTTTTT.

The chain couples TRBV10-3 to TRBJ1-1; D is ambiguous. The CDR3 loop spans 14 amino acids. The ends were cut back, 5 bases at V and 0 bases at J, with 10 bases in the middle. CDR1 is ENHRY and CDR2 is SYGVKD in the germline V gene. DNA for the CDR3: TGTGCCATCAGTCCCAGAGTCATGAACACTGAAGCTTTCTTT. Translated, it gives CAISPRVMNTEAFF.

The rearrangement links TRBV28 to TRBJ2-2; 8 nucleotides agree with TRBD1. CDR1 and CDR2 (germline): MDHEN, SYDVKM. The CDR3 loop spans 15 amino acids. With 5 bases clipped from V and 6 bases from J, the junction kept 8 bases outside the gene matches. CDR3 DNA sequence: TGTGCCAGCAGTCCATTGGACAGGGAAGCCGGGGAGCTGTTTTTT. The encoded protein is CASSPLDREAGELFF.

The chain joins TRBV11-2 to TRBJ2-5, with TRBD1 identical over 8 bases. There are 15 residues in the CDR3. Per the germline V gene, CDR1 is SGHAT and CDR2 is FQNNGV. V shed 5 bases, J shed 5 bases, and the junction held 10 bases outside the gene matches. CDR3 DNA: TGTGCCAGCAGCCAACGACAGGGGTTCTTGGAGACCCAGTACTTC. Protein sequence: CASSQRQGFLETQYF.

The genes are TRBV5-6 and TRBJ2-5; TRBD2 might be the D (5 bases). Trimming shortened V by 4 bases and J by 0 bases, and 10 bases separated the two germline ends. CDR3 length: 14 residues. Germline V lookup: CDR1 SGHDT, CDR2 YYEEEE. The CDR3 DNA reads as TGTGCCAGCAGCCTTTCGGGGTACCAAGAGACCCAGTACTTC. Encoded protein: CASSLSGYQETQYF.

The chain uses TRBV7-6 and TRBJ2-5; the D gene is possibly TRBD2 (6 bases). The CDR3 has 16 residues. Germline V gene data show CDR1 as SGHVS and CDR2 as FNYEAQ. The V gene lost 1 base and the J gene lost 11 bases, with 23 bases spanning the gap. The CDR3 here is CASSLGPGLDGSPQYF. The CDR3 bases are TGTGCCAGCAGCTTAGGGCCCGGGTTGGACGGGAGCCCTCAGTACTTC.

The DNA of the CDR3 is TGCGCCAGCAGCCGGGGGCCGCAGGGTCTTTTGTCCTACGAGCAGTACTTC. It yields the protein CASSRGPQGLLSYEQYF. The chain recombines TRBV5-1 with TRBJ2-7; the D gene could be TRBD1 or TRBD2 (6 bases each). This CDR3 contains 17 residues. CDR1 is SGHRS and CDR2 is YFSETQ in the germline V gene. The germline V and J ends were trimmed by 4 bases and 1 base, with 21 bases remaining between them.

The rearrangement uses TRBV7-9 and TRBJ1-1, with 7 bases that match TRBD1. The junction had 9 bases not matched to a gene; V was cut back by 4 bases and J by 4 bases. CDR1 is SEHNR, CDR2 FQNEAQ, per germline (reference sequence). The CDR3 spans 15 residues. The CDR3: CASSSEGTAFTEAFF. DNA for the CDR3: TGTGCCAGCAGCTCAGAAGGGACAGCTTTCACTGAAGCTTTCTTT.

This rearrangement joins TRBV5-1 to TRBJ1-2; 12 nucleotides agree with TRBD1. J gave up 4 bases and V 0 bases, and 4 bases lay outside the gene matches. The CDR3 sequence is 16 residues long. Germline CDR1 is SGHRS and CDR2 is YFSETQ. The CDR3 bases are TGCGCCAGCAGCTTGGCCCAGGGACAGGGGGCCTATGGCTACACCTTC. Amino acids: CASSLAQGQGAYGYTF.

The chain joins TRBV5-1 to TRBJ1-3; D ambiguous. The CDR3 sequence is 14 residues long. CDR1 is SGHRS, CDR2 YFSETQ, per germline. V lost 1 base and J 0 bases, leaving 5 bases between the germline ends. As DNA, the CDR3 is TGCGCCAGCAGCTTGACAGCCTCTGGAAACACCATATATTTT. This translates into CASSLTASGNTIYF.

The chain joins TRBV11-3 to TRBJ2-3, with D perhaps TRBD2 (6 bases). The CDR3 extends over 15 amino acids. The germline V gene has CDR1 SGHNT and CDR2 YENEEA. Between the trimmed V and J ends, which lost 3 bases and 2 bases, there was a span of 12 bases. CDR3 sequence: CASSLRGGATDTQYF. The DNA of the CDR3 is TGTGCCAGCAGCTTGAGAGGAGGGGCCACAGATACGCAGTATTTT.

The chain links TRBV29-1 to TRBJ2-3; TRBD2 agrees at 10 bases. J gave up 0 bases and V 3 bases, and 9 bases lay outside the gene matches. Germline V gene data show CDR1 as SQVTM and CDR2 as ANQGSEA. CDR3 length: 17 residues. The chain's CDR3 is CSVDSRTSGPSTDTQYF. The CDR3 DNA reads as TGCAGCGTTGACTCCCGGACTAGCGGACCTAGCACAGATACGCAGTATTTT.

The DNA for the CDR3 is TGTGCCAGCAGCAAAGGGGGACAGACACGAGGAAACACCATATATTTT. Residues: CASSKGGQTRGNTIYF. This chain joins TRBV21-1 and TRBJ1-3; the table calls TRBD1, which could not be checked here. TRBV21-1 is described as a pseudogene. This CDR3 comprises 16 residues.

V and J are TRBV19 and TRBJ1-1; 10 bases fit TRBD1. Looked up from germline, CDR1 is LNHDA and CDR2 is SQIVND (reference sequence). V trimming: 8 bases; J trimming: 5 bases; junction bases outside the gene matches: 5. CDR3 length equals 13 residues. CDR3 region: CASSGQGKTEAFF. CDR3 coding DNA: TGTGCCAGTTCGGGACAGGGGAAAACTGAAGCTTTCTTT.

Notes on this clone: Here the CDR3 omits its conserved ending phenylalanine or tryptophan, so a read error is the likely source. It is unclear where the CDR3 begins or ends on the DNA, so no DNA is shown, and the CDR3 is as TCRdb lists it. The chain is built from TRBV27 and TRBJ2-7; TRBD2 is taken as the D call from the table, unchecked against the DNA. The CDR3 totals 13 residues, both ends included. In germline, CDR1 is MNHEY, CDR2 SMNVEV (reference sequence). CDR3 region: CASSSGTSGGISL.

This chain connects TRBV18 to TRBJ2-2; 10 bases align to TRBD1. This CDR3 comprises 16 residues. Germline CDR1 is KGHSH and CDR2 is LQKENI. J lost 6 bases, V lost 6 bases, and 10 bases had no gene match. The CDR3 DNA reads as TGTGCCAGCTCCATTCGTCGGGACAGGGGCGCCGGGGAGCTGTTTTTT. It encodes CASSIRRDRGAGELFF.

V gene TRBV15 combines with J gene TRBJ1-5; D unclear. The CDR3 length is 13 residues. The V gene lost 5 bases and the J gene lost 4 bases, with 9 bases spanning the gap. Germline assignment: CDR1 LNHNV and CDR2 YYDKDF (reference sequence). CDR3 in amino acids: CATSRRPNQPQHF. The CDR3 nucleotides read TGTGCCACCAGCCGACGCCCTAATCAGCCCCAGCATTTT.

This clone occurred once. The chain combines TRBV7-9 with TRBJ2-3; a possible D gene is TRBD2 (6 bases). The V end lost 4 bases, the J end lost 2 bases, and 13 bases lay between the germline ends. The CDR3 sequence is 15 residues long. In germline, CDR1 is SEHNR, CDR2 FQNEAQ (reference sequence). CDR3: CASSSPSDPTDTQYF. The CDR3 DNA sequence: TGTGCCAGCAGCTCCCCTAGCGACCCCACAGATACGCAGTATTTT. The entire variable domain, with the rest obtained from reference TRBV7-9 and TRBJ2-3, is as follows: DTGVSQNPRHKITKRGQNVTFRCDPISEHNRLYWYRQTLGQGPEFLTYFQNEAQLEKSRLLSDRFSAERPKGSFSTLEIQRTEQGDSAMYLCASSSPSDPTDTQYFGPGTRLTVL.

CDR3 sequence: CSARLAGGYNEQFF. The CDR3 DNA sequence: TGCAGCGCGCGACTAGCGGGGGGTTACAATGAGCAGTTCTTC. This chain links TRBV29-1 with TRBJ2-1; TRBD2 aligns across 13 bases. Germline loops: CDR1 SQVTM, CDR2 ANQGSEA. The CDR3 sequence is 14 residues long. Germline trimming cut 7 bases from V and 4 bases from J; bases unmatched to any gene: 4.

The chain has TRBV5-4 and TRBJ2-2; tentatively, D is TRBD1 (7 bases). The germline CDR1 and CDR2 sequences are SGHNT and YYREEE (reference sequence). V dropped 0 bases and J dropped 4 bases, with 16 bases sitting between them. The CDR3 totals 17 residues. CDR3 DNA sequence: TGTGCCAGCAGCTTGGCTAGTGGGCAGGGGGGCACCGGGGAGCTGTTTTTT. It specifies CASSLASGQGGTGELFF.

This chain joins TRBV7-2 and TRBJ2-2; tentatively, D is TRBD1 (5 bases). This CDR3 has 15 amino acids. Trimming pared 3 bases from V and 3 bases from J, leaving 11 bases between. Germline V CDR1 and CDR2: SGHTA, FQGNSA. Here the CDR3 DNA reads TGTGCCAGCAGCTTCGTGGGGCGCGACACCGGGGAGCTGTTTTTT. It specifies CASSFVGRDTGELFF.

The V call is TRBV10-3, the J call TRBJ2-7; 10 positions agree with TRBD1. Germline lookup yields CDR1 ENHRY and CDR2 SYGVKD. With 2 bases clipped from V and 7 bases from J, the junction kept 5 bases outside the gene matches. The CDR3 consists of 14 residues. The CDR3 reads CAISERQGAREQYF. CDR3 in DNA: TGTGCCATCAGTGAGAGACAGGGGGCGCGGGAGCAGTACTTC.

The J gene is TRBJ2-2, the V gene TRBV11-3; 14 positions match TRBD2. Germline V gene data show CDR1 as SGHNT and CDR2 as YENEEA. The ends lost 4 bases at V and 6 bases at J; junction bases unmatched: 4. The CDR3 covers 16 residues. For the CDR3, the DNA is TGTGCCAGCAGCTGGGGGACTAGCGGGGGATCCGGGGAGCTGTTTTTT. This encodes CASSWGTSGGSGELFF.

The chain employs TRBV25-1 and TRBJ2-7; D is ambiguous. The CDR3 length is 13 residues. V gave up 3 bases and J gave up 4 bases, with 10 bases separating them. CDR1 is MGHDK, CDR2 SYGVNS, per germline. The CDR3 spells CASSDPLTYEQYF. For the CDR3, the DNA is TGTGCCAGCAGTGATCCACTAACTTACGAGCAGTACTTC.

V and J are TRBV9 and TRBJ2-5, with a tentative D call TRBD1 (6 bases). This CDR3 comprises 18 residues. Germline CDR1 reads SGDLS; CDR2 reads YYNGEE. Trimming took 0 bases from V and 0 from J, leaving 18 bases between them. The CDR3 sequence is CASSVEARGNSYQETQYF. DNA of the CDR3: TGTGCCAGCAGCGTAGAGGCCAGGGGAAATTCGTACCAAGAGACCCAGTACTTC.

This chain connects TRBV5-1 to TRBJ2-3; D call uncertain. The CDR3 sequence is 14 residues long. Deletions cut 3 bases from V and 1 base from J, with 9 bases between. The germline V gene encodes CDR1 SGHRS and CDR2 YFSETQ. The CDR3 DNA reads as TGCGCCAGCAGCTCCTCGGCGGGCACAGATACGCAGTATTTT. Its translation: CASSSSAGTDTQYF.

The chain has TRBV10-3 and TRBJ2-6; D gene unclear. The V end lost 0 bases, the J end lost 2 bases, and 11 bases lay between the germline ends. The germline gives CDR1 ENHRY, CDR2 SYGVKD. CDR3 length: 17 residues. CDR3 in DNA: TGTGCCATCAGTGAGTCGTTGGGGTTAACTGGGGCCAACGTCCTGACTTTC. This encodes CAISESLGLTGANVLTF.

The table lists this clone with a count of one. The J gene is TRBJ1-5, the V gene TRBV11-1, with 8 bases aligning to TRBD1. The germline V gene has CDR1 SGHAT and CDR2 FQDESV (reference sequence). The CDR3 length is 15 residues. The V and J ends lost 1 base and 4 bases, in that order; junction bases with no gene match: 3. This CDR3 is CASSLGTGGNQPQHF. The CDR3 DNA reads TGTGCCAGCAGCTTAGGAACAGGGGGTAATCAGCCCCAGCATTTT.

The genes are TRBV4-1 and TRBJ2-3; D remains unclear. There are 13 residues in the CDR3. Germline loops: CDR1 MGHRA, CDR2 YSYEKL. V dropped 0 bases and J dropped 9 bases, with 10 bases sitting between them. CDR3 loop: CASSQDQSYTQYF. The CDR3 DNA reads TGCGCCAGCAGCCAAGATCAAAGTTACACGCAGTATTTT.

The CDR3 loop reads CASSQDVSRFYGYTF. The DNA for the CDR3 is TGTGCCAGCAGCCAAGATGTATCCAGGTTCTATGGCTACACCTTC. The chain couples TRBV14 to TRBJ1-2; D is unclear. The germline CDR1 and CDR2 sequences are SGHDN and FVKESK. The CDR3 covers 15 residues. V lost 0 bases, J lost 4 bases, and 12 bases lay in between.

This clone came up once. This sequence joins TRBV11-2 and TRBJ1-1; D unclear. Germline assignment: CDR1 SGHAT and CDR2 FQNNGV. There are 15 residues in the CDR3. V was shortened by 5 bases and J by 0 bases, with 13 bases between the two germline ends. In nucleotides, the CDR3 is TGTGCCAGCAGCGTAAGAATGGGATTGAACACTGAAGCTTTCTTT. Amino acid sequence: CASSVRMGLNTEAFF.